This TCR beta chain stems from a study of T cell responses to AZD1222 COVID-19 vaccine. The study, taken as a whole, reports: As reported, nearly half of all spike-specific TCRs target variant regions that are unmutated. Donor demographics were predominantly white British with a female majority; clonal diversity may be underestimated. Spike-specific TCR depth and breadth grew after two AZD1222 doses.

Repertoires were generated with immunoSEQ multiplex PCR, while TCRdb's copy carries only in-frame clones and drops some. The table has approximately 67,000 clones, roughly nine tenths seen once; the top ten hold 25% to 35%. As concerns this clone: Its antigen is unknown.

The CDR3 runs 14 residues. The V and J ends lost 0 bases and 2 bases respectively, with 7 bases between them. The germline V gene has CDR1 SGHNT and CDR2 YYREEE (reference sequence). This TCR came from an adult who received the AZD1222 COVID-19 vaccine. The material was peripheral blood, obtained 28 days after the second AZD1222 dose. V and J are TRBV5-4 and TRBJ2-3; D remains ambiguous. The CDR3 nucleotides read TGTGCCAGCAGCTTGGAACAGACCACAGATACGCAGTATTTT. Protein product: CASSLEQTTDTQYF.